The clone carrying this T cell receptor (beta chain) appeared many times. No antigen is known for it. These data come from a study of CD8 T cells in ankylosing spondylitis. TCRdb ran MiXCR on the 5' RACE reads and lists one entry per CDR3 protein. The sample carries over 110,000 distinct CDR3 sequences, 7.5% to 9.5% recorded once. Between the trimmed V and J ends, which lost 0 bases and 0 bases, there was a span of 12 bases. CDR1 and CDR2 (germline): LGHNA, YNFKEQ. The CDR3 length is 16 residues. Broader study findings: It was reported that disease-linked clones were significantly enriched in matched ankylosing spondylitis synovial fluid. Disease-linked clones had a CD8+ phenotype and relatively low frequency in peripheral blood.

The V call is TRBV4-2, the J call TRBJ2-7; D ambiguous. This clonotype was sampled from a male donor with ankylosing spondylitis. The sample taken for sequencing was synovial fluid, either unsorted or a sorted T cell fraction (not recorded which). The CDR3 nucleotides read TGTGCCAGCAGCCAAGAGAGGATAGGAGACTCCTACGAGCAGTACTTC. This gives the protein CASSQERIGDSYEQYF.